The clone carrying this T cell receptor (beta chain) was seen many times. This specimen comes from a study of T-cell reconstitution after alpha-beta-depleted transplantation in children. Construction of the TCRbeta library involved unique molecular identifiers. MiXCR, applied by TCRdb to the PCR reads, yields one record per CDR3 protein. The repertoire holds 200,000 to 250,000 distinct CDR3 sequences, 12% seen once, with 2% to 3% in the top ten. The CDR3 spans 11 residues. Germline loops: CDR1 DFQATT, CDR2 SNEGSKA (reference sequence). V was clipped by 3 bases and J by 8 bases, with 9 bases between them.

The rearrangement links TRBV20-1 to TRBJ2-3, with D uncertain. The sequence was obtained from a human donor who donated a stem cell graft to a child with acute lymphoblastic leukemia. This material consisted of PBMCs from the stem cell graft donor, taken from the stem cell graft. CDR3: CSASRIFTQYF. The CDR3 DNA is TGCAGTGCTAGTCGGATTTTTACGCAGTATTTT.